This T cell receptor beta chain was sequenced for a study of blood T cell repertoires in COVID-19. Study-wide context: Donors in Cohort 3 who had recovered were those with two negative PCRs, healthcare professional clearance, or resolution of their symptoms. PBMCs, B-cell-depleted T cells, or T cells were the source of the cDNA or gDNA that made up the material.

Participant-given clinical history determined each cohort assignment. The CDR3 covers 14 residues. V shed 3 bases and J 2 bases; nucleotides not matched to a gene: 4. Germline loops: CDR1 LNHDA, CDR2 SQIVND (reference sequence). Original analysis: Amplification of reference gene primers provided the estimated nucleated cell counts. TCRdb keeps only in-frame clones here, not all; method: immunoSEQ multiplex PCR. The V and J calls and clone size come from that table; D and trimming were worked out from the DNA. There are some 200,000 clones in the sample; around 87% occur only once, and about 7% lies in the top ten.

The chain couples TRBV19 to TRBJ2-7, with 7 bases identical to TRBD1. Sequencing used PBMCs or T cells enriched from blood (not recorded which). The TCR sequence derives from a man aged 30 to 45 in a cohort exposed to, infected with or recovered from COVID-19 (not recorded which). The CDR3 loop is CASSIEDRPYEQYF. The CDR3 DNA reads TGTGCCAGTAGTATCGAGGACAGGCCCTACGAGCAGTACTTC.